This T cell receptor beta chain was observed in a study of graft-versus-host responses after intestinal transplantation (dated by TCRdb to the early 2020s). In terms of the full investigation: Recipients received multivisceral, liver-intestinal, or isolated intestinal transplants. Rather than being sequenced by the commercial service, samples from a few later patients were sequenced in-house on an Illumina MiSeq and processed with MiXCR. Donor T cell macrochimerism was defined as a peak of at least 4% donor T cells among recipient peripheral blood mononuclear cells. A cohort of under 30 intestinal transplant recipients, including one retransplant, was enrolled, and a few patients lacking pretransplant specimens were excluded. After intestinal transplantation, graft-versus-host and host-versus-graft alloreactive T cell clones in the graft, circulation and bone marrow were tracked using bulk TCR-beta CDR3 sequencing. To identify alloreactive clones, pre-transplant mixed lymphocyte reaction products were sequenced and then compared with unstimulated pre-transplant donor and recipient T cells. Every recipient was given anti-thymocyte globulin induction, followed by about 3 years of maintenance tacrolimus and steroids. Beyond this particular receptor, the publication reports: Early after transplant, peak levels of circulating GvH clones were associated with declines in HvG clones. GvH clones were detected in recipient bone marrow, and some appeared earlier in ileal mucosa or blood, consistent with an intestinal mucosal origin. Conclusions were limited by the relatively low number and heterogeneity of intestinal transplant patients. High GvH to HvG T cell clonal ratios were observed in the allografts of patients with donor T cell macrochimerism.

The germline V gene (reference sequence) gives CDR1 as SEHNR and CDR2 as FQNEAQ. V lost 3 bases and J lost 5 bases, and the count of bases not matched to a germline gene is 10. From the cysteine through the phenylalanine, the CDR3 covers 17 amino acids. This entry keeps only the CDR3 DNA: 51 bases, framed from base 1. The time point tag for this specimen amounts to: cells obtained before transplantation from donor or recipient. CD3+CD4+ and CD3+CD8+ populations were FACS-sorted from unstimulated pre-transplant donor and recipient cells taken from spleen or lymph nodes. A word on this clone: The clone's antigen remains unknown. No much larger clone is present one base from it, and per-base qualities are unavailable.

Libraries were built with the immunoSEQ multiplex PCR assay. For most patients, genomic DNA was isolated with the Qiagen DNeasy Blood and Tissue Kit and sent frozen to Adaptive Biotechnologies for TCR sequencing. For most patients, high-throughput TCR-beta CDR3 sequencing of genomic DNA was performed by Adaptive Biotechnologies. Turning to the authors' computational methods: TCR sequencing data were retrieved from Adaptive's ImmunoSEQ software for roughly 17 patients, whereas three other patients were processed with MiXCR and VDJtools. To correct CD4 versus CD8 sorting errors, any sequence found in both subsets at a frequency ratio below 5:1 was removed. CDR3 nucleotide sequences shared between donor and recipient were removed because the origin of such sequences could not be assigned. Alloreactive clones required at least 2-fold expansion over unstimulated cells and minimum CFSE-low frequency of 0.002% (template counts) or 0.001% (read counts). A clone was considered mappable if detected in the sequenced pre-transplant spleen, lymph node, or MLR CFSE-low populations of the donor or recipient. Cumulative frequency of alloreactive clones was calculated as a percentage of all sequences weighted by copy number. Held by TCRdb, this immuneACCESS table contains in-frame sequences only and omits some clones. Under half of the omission traces to an unresolved V gene where checked; the cause of the rest is unknown. D and trimming come from the DNA, and the V and J calls and clone size come from that table. The sample table contains about 120,000 clones; only one count was recorded for 90% of them. Of the sample, under 0.2% falls within the top ten clones.

The specimen comprised unstimulated CD4+ T cells sorted from spleen or lymph node cells, sampled before intestinal transplant. Recombination linked TRBV7-9 to TRBJ2-3, with 11 bases matching TRBD2. The source of this sequence is a human donor who received an intestinal transplant. The nucleotide sequence reads as follows: TGTGCCAGCAGCTTCTGGCTAGCGGGAGGTGGTCGAGATACGCAGTATTTT. Translation gives CASSFWLAGGGRDTQYF. Supplemented by the reference TRBV7-9 and TRBJ2-3 proteins around the CDR3, the complete variable domain is DTGVSQNPRHKITKRGQNVTFRCDPISEHNRLYWYRQTLGQGPEFLTYFQNEAQLEKSRLLSDRFSAERPKGSFSTLEIQRTEQGDSAMYLCASSFWLAGGGRDTQYFGPGTRLTVL.